The entry that follows covers one TCR beta chain sequence. Germline and junction disagree at one end, which may indicate a read error. This sample was taken from a study of blood T cell repertoires in COVID-19. Across the study: Italy, Spain and the United States were the sources of the convalescent and acute COVID-19 samples.

Participants' own reports of clinical history determined their cohort assignment. As processed by the authors: From reference gene primer amplification, estimates of nucleated cell counts were derived. The table came from immunoSEQ multiplex PCR; TCRdb's copy has only in-frame clones and leaves some out. V and J calls and clone size come straight from that table; D and trimming were deduced from the DNA. The data contain around 250,000 clones, around 87% of them singletons. The length of the CDR3 is 15 residues. Germline V CDR1 and CDR2: SSHAT, FNYEAQ (reference sequence). The chain joins TRBV7-7 to TRBJ2-1, with D possibly being TRBD2 (6 bases). Sequenced material: PBMCs or T cells enriched from blood (not recorded which). The sequence came from a woman aged 45-65 years who had recovered from COVID-19. The CDR3 protein is CASSLGDGSLNEQFF. The DNA for the CDR3 is TGTGCTAGCAGCTTGGGGGACGGGAGTTTGAATGAGCAGTTCTTC.